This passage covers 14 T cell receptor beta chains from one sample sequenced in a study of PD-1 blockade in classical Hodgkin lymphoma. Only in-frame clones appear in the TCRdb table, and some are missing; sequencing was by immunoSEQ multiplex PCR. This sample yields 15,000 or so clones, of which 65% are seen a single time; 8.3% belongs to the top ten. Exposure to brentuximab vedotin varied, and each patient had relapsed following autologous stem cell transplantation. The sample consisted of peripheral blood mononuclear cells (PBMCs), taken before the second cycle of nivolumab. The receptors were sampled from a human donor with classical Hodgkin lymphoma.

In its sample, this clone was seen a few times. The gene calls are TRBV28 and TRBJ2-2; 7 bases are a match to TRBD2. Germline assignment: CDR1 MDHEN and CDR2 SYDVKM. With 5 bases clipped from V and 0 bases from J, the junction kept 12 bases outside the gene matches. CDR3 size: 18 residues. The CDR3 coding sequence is TGTGCCAGCAGTCTGAATGGCCTAGCGGACGCGAACACCGGGGAGCTGTTTTTT. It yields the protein CASSLNGLADANTGELFF.

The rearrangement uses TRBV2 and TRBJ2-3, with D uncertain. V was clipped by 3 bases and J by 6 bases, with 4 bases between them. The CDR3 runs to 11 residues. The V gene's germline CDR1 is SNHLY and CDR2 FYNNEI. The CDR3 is CASSEGDTQYF. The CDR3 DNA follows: TGTGCCAGCAGTGAGGGGGATACGCAGTATTTT.

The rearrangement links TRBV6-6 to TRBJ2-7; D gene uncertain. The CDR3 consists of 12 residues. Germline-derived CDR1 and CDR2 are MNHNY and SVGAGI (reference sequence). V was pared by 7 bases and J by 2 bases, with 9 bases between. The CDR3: CASTGSTYEQYF. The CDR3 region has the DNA TGTGCCAGCACGGGCAGCACCTACGAGCAGTACTTC.

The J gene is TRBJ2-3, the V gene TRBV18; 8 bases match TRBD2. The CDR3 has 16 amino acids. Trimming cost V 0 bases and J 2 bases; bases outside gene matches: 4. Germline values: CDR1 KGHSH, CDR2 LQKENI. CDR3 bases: TGTGCCAGCTCACCACCCAGCGGGAGTGTCACAGATACGCAGTATTTT. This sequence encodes CASSPPSGSVTDTQYF.

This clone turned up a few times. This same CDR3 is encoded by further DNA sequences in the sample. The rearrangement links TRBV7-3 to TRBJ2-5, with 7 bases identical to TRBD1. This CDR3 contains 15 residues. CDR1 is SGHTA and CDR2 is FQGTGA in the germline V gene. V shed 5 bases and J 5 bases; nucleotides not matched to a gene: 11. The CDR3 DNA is TGTGCCAGCAGCCCCTCGGGACAGTGGGGGGAGACCCAGTACTTC. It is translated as CASSPSGQWGETQYF.

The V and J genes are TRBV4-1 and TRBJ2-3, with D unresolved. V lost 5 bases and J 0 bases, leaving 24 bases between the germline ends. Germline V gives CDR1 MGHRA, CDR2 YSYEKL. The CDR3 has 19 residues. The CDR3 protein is CASSSPNRLPIPSTDTQYF. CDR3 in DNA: TGCGCCAGCAGCTCCCCGAACCGGCTGCCTATTCCTAGCACAGATACGCAGTATTTT.

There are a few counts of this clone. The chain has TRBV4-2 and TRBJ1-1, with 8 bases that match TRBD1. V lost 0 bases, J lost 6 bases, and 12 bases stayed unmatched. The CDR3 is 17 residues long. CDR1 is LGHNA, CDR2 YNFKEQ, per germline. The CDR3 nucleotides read TGTGCCAGCAGCCAAGAGGTGAACAGGGGGATCAGTCCTGAAGCTTTCTTT. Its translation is CASSQEVNRGISPEAFF.

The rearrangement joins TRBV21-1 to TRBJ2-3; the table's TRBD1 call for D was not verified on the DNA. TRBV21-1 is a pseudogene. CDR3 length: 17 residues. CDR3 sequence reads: CASSKKGKQDVTDTQYF. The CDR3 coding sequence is TGTGCCAGCAGCAAAAAAGGAAAACAGGACGTGACAGATACGCAGTATTTT.

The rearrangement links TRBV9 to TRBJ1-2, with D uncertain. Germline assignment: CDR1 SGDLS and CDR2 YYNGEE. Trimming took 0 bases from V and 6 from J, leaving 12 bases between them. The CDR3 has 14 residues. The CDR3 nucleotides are TGTGCCAGCAGCGTAGATTTCTGGGCGCATGGCTACACCTTC. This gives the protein CASSVDFWAHGYTF.

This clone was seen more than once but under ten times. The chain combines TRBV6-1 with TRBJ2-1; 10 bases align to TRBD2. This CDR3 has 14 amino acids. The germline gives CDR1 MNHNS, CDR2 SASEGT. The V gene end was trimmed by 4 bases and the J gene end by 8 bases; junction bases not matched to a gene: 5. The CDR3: CASSVLAGRHEQFF. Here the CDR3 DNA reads TGTGCCAGCAGTGTACTAGCGGGAAGGCATGAGCAGTTCTTC.

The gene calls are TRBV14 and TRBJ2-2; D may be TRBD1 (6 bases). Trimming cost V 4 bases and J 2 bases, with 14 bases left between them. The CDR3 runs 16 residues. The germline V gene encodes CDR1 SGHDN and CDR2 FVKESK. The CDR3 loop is CASSPNKGGNTGELFF. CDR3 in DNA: TGTGCCAGCAGCCCAAATAAAGGGGGAAACACCGGGGAGCTGTTTTTT.

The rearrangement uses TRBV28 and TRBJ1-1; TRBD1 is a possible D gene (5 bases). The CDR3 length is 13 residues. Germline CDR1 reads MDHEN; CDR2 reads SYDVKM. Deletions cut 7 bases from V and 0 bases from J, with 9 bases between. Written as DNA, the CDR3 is TGTGCCAGCACGGGACTGGTGAACACTGAAGCTTTCTTT. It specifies CASTGLVNTEAFF.

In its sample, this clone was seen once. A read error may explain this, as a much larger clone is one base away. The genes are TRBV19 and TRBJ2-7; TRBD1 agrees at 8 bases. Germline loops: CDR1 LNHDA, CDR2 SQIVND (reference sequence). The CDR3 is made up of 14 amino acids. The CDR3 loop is CASSMWDRPYGQYF. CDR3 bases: TGTGCCAGTAGTATGTGGGACAGGCCCTACGGGCAGTACTTC.

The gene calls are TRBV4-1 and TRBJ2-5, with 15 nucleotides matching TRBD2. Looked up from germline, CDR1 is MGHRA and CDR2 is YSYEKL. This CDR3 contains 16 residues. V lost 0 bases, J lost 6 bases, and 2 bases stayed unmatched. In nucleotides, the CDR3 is TGCGCCAGCAGCCAAGACGGGACTAGCGGGAGGAAGACCCAGTACTTC. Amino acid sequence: CASSQDGTSGRKTQYF.